Reported below is one T cell receptor beta chain. From germline, CDR1 is MNHEY and CDR2 SMNVEV (reference sequence). V lost 6 bases, J lost 4 bases, and 18 bases lay in between. The CDR3 totals 15 residues. The data were taken from a study of blood T cell repertoires in COVID-19. Overall study: Acute and convalescent COVID-19 specimens originated in the United States, Italy and Spain. Sources were T cells, B-cell-depleted T cells, or PBMCs; the material itself was cDNA or gDNA.

In the source study's methods: Estimated nucleated cell counts came from reference gene primer amplification. The data were produced by immunoSEQ multiplex PCR, yet TCRdb's version contains in-frame clones alone and is incomplete. V, J and clone size are those of that table, while D and trimming were read from the DNA. Found here are hundreds of thousands of clones, 85% to 90% of them singletons; the top ten hold more than 0.25%. The V call is TRBV27, the J call TRBJ1-2; D possibly corresponds to TRBD1 (6 bases). Input material: peripheral blood. This receptor was taken from a woman between 18 and 29 years old with acute or convalescent COVID-19. As DNA, the CDR3 is TGTGCCAGCAGCCCCACGGGGGGGCCCCCCTATGGCTACACCTTC. Translation: CASSPTGGPPYGYTF.